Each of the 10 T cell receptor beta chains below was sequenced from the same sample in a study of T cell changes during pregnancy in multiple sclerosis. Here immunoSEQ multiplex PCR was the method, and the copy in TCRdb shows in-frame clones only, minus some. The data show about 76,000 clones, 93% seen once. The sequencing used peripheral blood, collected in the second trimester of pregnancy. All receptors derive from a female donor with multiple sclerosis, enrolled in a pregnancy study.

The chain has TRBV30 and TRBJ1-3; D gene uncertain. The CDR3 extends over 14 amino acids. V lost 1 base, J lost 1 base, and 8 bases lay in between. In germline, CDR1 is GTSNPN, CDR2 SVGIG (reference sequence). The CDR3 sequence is CAWSGQFSGNTIYF. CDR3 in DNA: TGTGCCTGGAGTGGGCAGTTTTCTGGAAACACCATATATTTT. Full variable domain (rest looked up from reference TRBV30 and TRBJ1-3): SQTIHQWPATLVQPVGSPLSLECTVEGTSNPNLYWYRQAAGRGLQLLFYSVGIGQISSEVPQNLSASRPQDRQFILSSKKLLLSDSGFYLCAWSGQFSGNTIYFGEGSWLTVV.

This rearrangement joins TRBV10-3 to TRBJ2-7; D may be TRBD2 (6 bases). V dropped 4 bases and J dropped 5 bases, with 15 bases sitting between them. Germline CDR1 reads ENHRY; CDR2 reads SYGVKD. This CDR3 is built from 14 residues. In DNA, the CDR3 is TGTGCCATCAGTGTGGAGGGGAGAACCCACGAGCAGTACTTC. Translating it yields CAISVEGRTHEQYF.

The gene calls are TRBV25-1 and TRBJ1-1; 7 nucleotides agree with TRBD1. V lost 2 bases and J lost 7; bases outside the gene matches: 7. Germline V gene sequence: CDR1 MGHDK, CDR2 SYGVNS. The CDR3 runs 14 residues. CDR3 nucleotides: TGTGCCAGCAGTGAAGCCATGGGACAGTATGAAGCTTTCTTT. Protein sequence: CASSEAMGQYEAFF. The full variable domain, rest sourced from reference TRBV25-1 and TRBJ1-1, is EADIYQTPRYLVIGTGKKITLECSQTMGHDKMYWYQQDPGMELHLIHYSYGVNSTEKGDLSSESTVSRIRTEHFPLTLESARPSHTSQYLCASSEAMGQYEAFFGQGTRLTVV.

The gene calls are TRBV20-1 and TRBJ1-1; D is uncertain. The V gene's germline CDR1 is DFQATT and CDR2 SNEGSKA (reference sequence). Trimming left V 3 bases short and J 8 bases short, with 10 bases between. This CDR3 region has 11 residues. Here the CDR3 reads CSARALSEAFF. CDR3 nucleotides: TGCAGTGCTAGGGCCTTGTCGGAAGCTTTCTTT.

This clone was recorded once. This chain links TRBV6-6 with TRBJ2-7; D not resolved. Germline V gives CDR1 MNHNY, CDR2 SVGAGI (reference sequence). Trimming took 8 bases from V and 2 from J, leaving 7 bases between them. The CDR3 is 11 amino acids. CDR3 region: CASGDPYEQYF. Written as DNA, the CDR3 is TGTGCCAGCGGAGACCCCTACGAGCAGTACTTC.

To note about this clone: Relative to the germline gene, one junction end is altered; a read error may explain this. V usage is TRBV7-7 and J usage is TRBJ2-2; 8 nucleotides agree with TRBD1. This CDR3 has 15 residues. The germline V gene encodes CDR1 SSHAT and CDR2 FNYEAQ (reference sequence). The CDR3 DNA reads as TGTGCTAGCAGCTCTCCCGGACAGGGCTCCGGGGAGCTGTTTTTT. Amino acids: CASSSPGQGSGELFF. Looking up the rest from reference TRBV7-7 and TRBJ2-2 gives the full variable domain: GAGVSQSPRYKVTKRGQDVTLRCDPISSHATLYWYQQALGQGPEFLTYFNYEAQPDKSGLPSDRFSAERPEGSISTLTIQRTEQRDSAMYRCASSSPGQGSGELFFGEGSRLTVL.

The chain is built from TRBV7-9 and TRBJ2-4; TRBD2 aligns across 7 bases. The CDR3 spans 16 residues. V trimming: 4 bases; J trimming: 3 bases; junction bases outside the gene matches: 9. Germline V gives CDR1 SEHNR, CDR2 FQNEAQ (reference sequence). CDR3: CASSSSEGGSKNIQYF. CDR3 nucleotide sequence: TGTGCCAGCAGCTCATCGGAGGGCGGGAGCAAAAACATTCAGTACTTC.

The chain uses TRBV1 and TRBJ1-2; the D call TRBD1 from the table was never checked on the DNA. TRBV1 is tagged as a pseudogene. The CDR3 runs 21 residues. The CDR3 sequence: CTSSQEGQVDRFWGGDYGYTF. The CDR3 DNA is TGCACCAGCAGCCAAGAGGGACAGGTCGATCGATTTTGGGGAGGAGACTATGGCTACACCTTC.

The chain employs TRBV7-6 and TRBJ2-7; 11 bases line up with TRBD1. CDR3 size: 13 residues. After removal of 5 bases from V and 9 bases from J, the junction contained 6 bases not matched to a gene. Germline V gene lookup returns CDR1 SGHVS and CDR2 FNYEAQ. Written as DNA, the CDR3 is TGTGCCAGCAGCCGCGGGACAGGGGGACGGCAGTACTTC. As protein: CASSRGTGGRQYF.

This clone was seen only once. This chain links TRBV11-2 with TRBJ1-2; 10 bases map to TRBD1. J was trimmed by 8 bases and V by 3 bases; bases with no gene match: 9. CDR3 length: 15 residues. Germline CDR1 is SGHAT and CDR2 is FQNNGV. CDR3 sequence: CASSFSGTGVSGYTF. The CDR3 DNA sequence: TGTGCCAGCAGCTTTTCAGGGACAGGGGTAAGCGGCTACACCTTC.